Shown below are 27 T cell receptor beta chains from a single sample sequenced in a study of T cell responses to AZD1222 COVID-19 vaccine. TCRdb's table, derived via immunoSEQ multiplex PCR, lists solely in-frame clones and lacks some. This sample has about 62,000 clones, with 76% found just once. This specimen was peripheral blood, taken on day 0 of AZD1222 vaccination. The receptors come from an adult in good health.

The V gene is TRBV5-6, the J gene TRBJ1-1; 7 positions agree with TRBD1. Germline trimming cut 0 bases from V and 3 bases from J; bases unmatched to any gene: 8. This CDR3 spans 16 amino acids. Germline CDR1 SGHDT, CDR2 YYEEEE. CDR3: CASSLAHRGLDTEAFF. The CDR3 region has the DNA TGTGCCAGCAGCTTGGCTCACAGGGGTCTGGACACTGAAGCTTTCTTT.

The genes are TRBV12-3 or TRBV12-4 and TRBJ1-2; no definite D call. CDR3 length equals 13 residues. V was pared by 1 base and J by 0 bases, with 3 bases between. The CDR3 loop reads CASSLDSNYGYTF. CDR3 in DNA: TGTGCCAGCAGTTTAGACTCTAACTATGGCTACACCTTC.

The chain couples TRBV5-1 to TRBJ1-1; 9 nucleotides match TRBD1. This CDR3 comprises 18 residues. Germline lookup yields CDR1 SGHRS and CDR2 YFSETQ. The ends lost 0 bases at V and 0 bases at J; junction bases unmatched: 9. The CDR3: CASSLVPQGDRVNTEAFF. The CDR3, as DNA: TGCGCCAGCAGCTTGGTCCCCCAGGGGGACAGGGTGAACACTGAAGCTTTCTTT. Complete variable domain (other parts from reference TRBV5-1 and TRBJ1-1): KAGVTQTPRYLIKTRGQQVTLSCSPISGHRSVSWYQQTPGQGLQFLFEYFSETQRNKGNFPGRFSGRQFSNSRSEMNVSTLELGDSALYLCASSLVPQGDRVNTEAFFGQGTRLTVV.

Turning to this clone: The junction shows a germline mismatch at one end, possibly a read error. The chain combines TRBV24-1 with TRBJ2-7, with D unresolved. This CDR3 has 15 amino acids. Germline V gene data show CDR1 as KGHDR and CDR2 as SFDVKD. As DNA, the CDR3 is TGTGCCACCAGTGATCCGTTGACACCCTCCGACGAGCAGTACTTC. Translating it yields CATSDPLTPSDEQYF.

The chain couples TRBV2 to TRBJ1-5; no clear D. From germline, CDR1 is SNHLY and CDR2 FYNNEI. Trimming stripped 6 bases from V and 1 base from J, with 4 bases between. The CDR3 has 12 residues. CDR3 region: CASRASNQPQHF. As DNA, the CDR3 is TGTGCCAGCAGGGCAAGCAATCAGCCCCAGCATTTT.

This clone is medium-sized (0.01 to 0.1%) within its sample. CDR3 amino acids: CASSLMANTEAFF. DNA for the CDR3: TGTGCCAGCAGTTTAATGGCCAACACTGAAGCTTTCTTT. The rearrangement links TRBV27 to TRBJ1-1; no clear D. The germline gives CDR1 MNHEY, CDR2 SMNVEV (reference sequence). This CDR3 comprises 13 residues. V lost 2 bases and J 2 bases, leaving 6 bases between the germline ends.

The CDR3 loop reads CASSLGQAWTQYF. The CDR3 DNA reads as TGTGCCAGCAGCCTAGGACAGGCATGGACCCAGTACTTC. V and J are TRBV7-9 and TRBJ2-5; 7 positions agree with TRBD1. V dropped 5 bases and J dropped 7; count of bases not matched to a gene: 7. Germline values: CDR1 SEHNR, CDR2 FQNEAQ (reference sequence). CDR3 size: 13 residues.

The V call is TRBV27, the J call TRBJ1-5; TRBD1 might be the D (5 bases). Trimming shortened V by 3 bases and J by 1 base, and 19 bases separated the two germline ends. Germline lookup yields CDR1 MNHEY and CDR2 SMNVEV (reference sequence). CDR3 length equals 18 residues. The DNA for the CDR3 is TGTGCCAGCAGTTTCGACCCCCCCAGGGTCGGAAGCAATCAGCCCCAGCATTTT. Its protein is CASSFDPPRVGSNQPQHF.

This clone was counted at least ten times. The V and J genes are TRBV20-1 and TRBJ1-5; maybe TRBD1 (5 bases). The CDR3 contains 14 residues. The ends were cut back, 3 bases at V and 1 base at J, with 10 bases in the middle. Germline assignment: CDR1 DFQATT and CDR2 SNEGSKA (reference sequence). Written as DNA, the CDR3 is TGCAGTGCTAGTCCCGGGACGAGCAATCAGCCCCAGCATTTT. This sequence encodes CSASPGTSNQPQHF.

The rearrangement links TRBV6-6 to TRBJ2-5, with 9 bases matching TRBD1. Germline-derived CDR1 and CDR2 are MNHNY and SVGAGI (reference sequence). This CDR3 spans 16 amino acids. V was pared by 6 bases and J by 5 bases, with 13 bases of the junction left unmatched. The CDR3 bases are TGTGCCAGCAGCGCCGGGACAGGGTGGTCCGGGGAGACCCAGTACTTC. It codes for CASSAGTGWSGETQYF.

The rearrangement joins TRBV6-6 to TRBJ1-5; 7 positions agree with TRBD1. CDR1 is MNHNY and CDR2 is SVGAGI in the germline V gene (reference sequence). V lost 2 bases to trimming and J lost 2 bases; unmatched junction nucleotides: 6. The CDR3 runs 16 residues. CDR3 in DNA: TGTGCCAGCAGTTACGGACAGGCTAGAGGCAATCAGCCCCAGCATTTT. It is translated as CASSYGQARGNQPQHF.

This chain joins TRBV28 and TRBJ1-4; D is perhaps TRBD1 (5 bases). The length of the CDR3 is 12 residues. Germline CDR1 reads MDHEN; CDR2 reads SYDVKM. Trimming left V 3 bases short and J 7 bases short, with 6 bases between. CDR3 residues: CASSFRAEKLFF. For the CDR3, the DNA is TGTGCCAGCAGTTTCAGGGCTGAAAAACTGTTTTTT.

The chain carries TRBV11-3 and TRBJ2-1; D is ambiguous. The germline gives CDR1 SGHNT, CDR2 YENEEA. The V and J ends lost 5 bases and 7 bases respectively, with 9 bases between them. This CDR3 is built from 12 residues. The CDR3 DNA is TGTGCCAGCAGCAATACACGGAATGAGCAGTTCTTC. This codes for CASSNTRNEQFF.

The V gene is TRBV19, the J gene TRBJ1-4; D is perhaps TRBD1 (5 bases). Trimming removed 7 bases at V and 4 bases at J, with 13 bases between. The CDR3 totals 14 residues. Germline CDR1 reads LNHDA; CDR2 reads SQIVND (reference sequence). CDR3 region: CASTPGTHNEKLFF. The CDR3 nucleotides read TGTGCCAGTACCCCCGGGACCCATAATGAAAAACTGTTTTTT.

This clone was found once. CDR3 in DNA: TGTGCCAGCAGCTTAGGTGTTGAGCAGTTCTTC. Protein product: CASSLGVEQFF. This rearrangement joins TRBV11-2 to TRBJ2-1; unclear D gene. V was shortened by 1 base and J by 9 bases, with 4 bases between the two germline ends. Germline lookup yields CDR1 SGHAT and CDR2 FQNNGV. The CDR3 loop spans 11 amino acids. Complete variable domain (other parts from reference TRBV11-2 and TRBJ2-1): EAGVAQSPRYKIIEKRQSVAFWCNPISGHATLYWYQQILGQGPKLLIQFQNNGVVDDSQLPKDRFSAERLKGVDSTLKIQPAKLEDSAVYLCASSLGVEQFFGPGTRLTVL.

This chain links TRBV6-5 with TRBJ1-4; maybe TRBD1 (6 bases). The CDR3 runs to 14 residues. V gave up 5 bases and J gave up 3 bases, with 10 bases separating them. CDR1 and CDR2 from the germline V gene are MNHEY and SVGAGI. CDR3 residues: CASSPTGPNEKLFF. CDR3 bases: TGTGCCAGCAGTCCGACAGGCCCTAATGAAAAACTGTTTTTT.

The V and J genes are TRBV7-2 and TRBJ1-1; 9 bases line up with TRBD1. J was trimmed by 3 bases and V by 5 bases; bases with no gene match: 1. Germline assignment: CDR1 SGHTA and CDR2 FQGNSA. CDR3 length: 13 amino acids. CDR3 in DNA: TGTGCCAGCAGCCGGACAGGGGACACTGAAGCTTTCTTT. It yields the protein CASSRTGDTEAFF.

This clone was observed a single time. The chain employs TRBV7-2 and TRBJ2-1; TRBD2 agrees at 12 bases. Germline V gene sequence: CDR1 SGHTA, CDR2 FQGNSA. The CDR3 is 17 amino acids. V shed 5 bases and J 1 base; nucleotides not matched to a gene: 6. This CDR3 reads CASSPSSGGVSYNEQFF. The CDR3 coding sequence is TGTGCCAGCAGCCCGTCTAGCGGGGGGGTTTCCTACAATGAGCAGTTCTTC.

CDR3 DNA sequence: TGTGCCAGCAGTTACGGCATTAATAGCAATCAGCCCCAGCATTTT. Its protein product is CASSYGINSNQPQHF. This chain uses TRBV6-5 with TRBJ1-5; D is unresolved. V lost 2 bases and J 0 bases, leaving 8 bases between the germline ends. The CDR3 is 15 amino acids. The germline V gene has CDR1 MNHEY and CDR2 SVGAGI.

The chain links TRBV7-9 to TRBJ1-2, with a possible D match to TRBD1 (5 bases). The CDR3 is 12 amino acids. Germline V gene sequence: CDR1 SEHNR, CDR2 FQNEAQ (reference sequence). Here the CDR3 reads CASSGGNYGYTF. As DNA, the CDR3 is TGTGCTTCCAGCGGGGGAAACTATGGCTACACCTTC.

The rearrangement joins TRBV9 to TRBJ2-1; 12 bases align to TRBD2. The germline gives CDR1 SGDLS, CDR2 YYNGEE. The V gene end was trimmed by 4 bases and the J gene end by 0 bases; junction bases not matched to a gene: 5. The CDR3 covers 17 residues. CDR3 sequence (DNA): TGTGCCAGCAGCCAATCTAGCGGGGGGGCCTCCTACAATGAGCAGTTCTTC. Amino acids: CASSQSSGGASYNEQFF.

V gene TRBV5-6 combines with J gene TRBJ2-7, with D unclear. This CDR3 has 12 residues. Trimming removed 4 bases at V and 1 base at J, with 6 bases between. CDR1 SGHDT and CDR2 YYEEEE come from the germline V gene. The CDR3 loop reads CASSQSSYEQYF. CDR3 bases: TGTGCCAGCAGCCAGTCGTCCTACGAGCAGTACTTC.

The chain employs TRBV6-5 and TRBJ1-4; no reliable D call. V was pared by 6 bases and J by 5 bases, with 16 bases between. Germline V gene lookup returns CDR1 MNHEY and CDR2 SVGAGI. CDR3 size: 15 residues. CDR3 DNA: TGTGCCAGCAGACCAGCCGGGTCCCGGAATGAAAAACTGTTTTTT. Its protein product is CASRPAGSRNEKLFF.

The V call is TRBV9, the J call TRBJ1-4, with unresolved D. This CDR3 spans 16 amino acids. V was pared by 0 bases and J by 0 bases, with 9 bases between. Germline lookup yields CDR1 SGDLS and CDR2 YYNGEE. CDR3 residues: CASSVDMPSTNEKLFF. The DNA of the CDR3 is TGTGCCAGCAGCGTAGACATGCCCTCAACTAATGAAAAACTGTTTTTT.

The V call is TRBV5-1, the J call TRBJ1-2, with D tentatively TRBD1 (5 bases). The CDR3 length is 14 residues. Germline V gene data show CDR1 as SGHRS and CDR2 as YFSETQ. V was clipped by 3 bases and J by 2 bases, with 11 bases between them. The CDR3 coding sequence is TGCGCCAGCAGCTCGGGGGACGGAAACTATGGCTACACCTTC. Translating it yields CASSSGDGNYGYTF.

The CDR3 coding sequence is TGTGCCAGCAGTCCCACCGGGGGAGGGGCGAACACTGAAGCTTTCTTT. Translating it yields CASSPTGGGANTEAFF. The chain is built from TRBV6-4 and TRBJ1-1, with a possible D match to TRBD1 (5 bases). The CDR3 sequence is 16 residues long. V lost 5 bases and J 1 base, leaving 17 bases between the germline ends. CDR1 and CDR2 from the germline V gene are MRHNA and SNTAGT.

This chain connects TRBV19 to TRBJ2-1; TRBD2 matches 7 bases. Trimming took 4 bases from V and 5 from J; bases not matched to a gene: 5. Germline V gene data show CDR1 as LNHDA and CDR2 as SQIVND (reference sequence). The length of the CDR3 is 14 residues. Written as DNA, the CDR3 is TGTGCCAGTAGTAAGCGGGGTTTAGACAATGAGCAGTTCTTC. Translating gives CASSKRGLDNEQFF.